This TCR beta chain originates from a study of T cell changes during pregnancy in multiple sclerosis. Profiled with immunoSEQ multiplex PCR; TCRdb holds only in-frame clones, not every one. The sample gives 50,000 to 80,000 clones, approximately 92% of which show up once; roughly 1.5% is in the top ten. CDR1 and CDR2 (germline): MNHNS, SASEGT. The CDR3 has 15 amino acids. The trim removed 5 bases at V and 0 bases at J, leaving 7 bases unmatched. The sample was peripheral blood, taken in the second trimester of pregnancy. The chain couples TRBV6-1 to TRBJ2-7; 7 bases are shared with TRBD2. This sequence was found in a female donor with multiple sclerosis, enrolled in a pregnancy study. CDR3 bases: TGTGCCAGCAGTCTAGCGGAAACAAGCTCCTACGAGCAGTACTTC. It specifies CASSLAETSSYEQYF.